This TCR beta chain emerged from a study of OX40 agonist ivuxolimab in advanced cancers. Study-level background: In this cohort, patients received ivuxolimab, an agonistic anti-OX40 (CD134) antibody. The patients received ivuxolimab by intravenous route every 2 weeks at 0.01 to 10 mg/kg.

Germline V gene data show CDR1 as LNHNV and CDR2 as YYDKDF (reference sequence). The CDR3 runs to 16 residues. V lost 2 bases and J lost 2, with 14 bases in between. Profiled with immunoSEQ multiplex PCR; TCRdb holds only in-frame clones, not every one. The table has tens of thousands of clones, about 88% seen once. Exclusion applied to patients with autoimmune disease history or systemic immunosuppression. The receptor was derived from an adult with an advanced solid tumor such as melanoma, head and neck, liver or kidney cancer. The sample was CD4+ or CD8+ T cells sorted from blood, taken in a trial of the OX40 agonist ivuxolimab. The chain links TRBV15 to TRBJ2-3; D not resolved. The CDR3 region is CATSRRTALLTDTQYF. CDR3 in DNA: TGTGCCACCAGCAGAAGGACCGCTCTCCTCACAGATACGCAGTATTTT.